One sample yielded the 24 T cell receptor beta chains listed below, sequenced in a study of neurological immune-mediated disorders. TCRdb reprocessed the 5' RACE reads via MiXCR and lists one record per CDR3 protein. The sample records about 59,000 distinct CDR3 sequences, about 12% being singletons. The sequenced sample was PBMCs. Source of these receptors: a woman aged 55-75 years with HTLV-1-associated myelopathy (HAM/TSP).

This clonotype was found many times. V gene TRBV7-2 combines with J gene TRBJ2-1; D is perhaps TRBD2 (5 bases). CDR1 SGHTA and CDR2 FQGNSA come from the germline V gene. The germline V and J ends were trimmed by 2 bases and 3 bases, with 11 bases remaining between them. The CDR3 contains 15 residues. CDR3 in amino acids: CASSLRGSLYNEQFF. The CDR3 region has the DNA TGTGCCAGCAGCTTAAGAGGGAGCCTCTACAATGAGCAGTTCTTC. Full variable domain (rest looked up from reference TRBV7-2 and TRBJ2-1): GAGVSQSPSNKVTEKGKDVELRCDPISGHTALYWYRQSLGQGLEFLIYFQGNSAPDKSGLPSDRFSAERTGGSVSTLTIQRTQQEDSAVYLCASSLRGSLYNEQFFGPGTRLTVL.

The sample holds many counts of this clonotype. The chain has TRBV7-2 and TRBJ2-7; maybe TRBD1 (6 bases). The CDR3 consists of 15 residues. The germline V gene encodes CDR1 SGHTA and CDR2 FQGNSA. V lost 1 base and J 0 bases, leaving 10 bases between the germline ends. CDR3 amino acids: CASSLGQGTSYEQYF. The CDR3 nucleotides are TGTGCCAGCAGCTTAGGTCAGGGGACCTCCTACGAGCAGTACTTC.

The sample holds many counts of this clonotype. The chain links TRBV29-1 to TRBJ1-1; 7 bases are a match to TRBD1. This CDR3 has 12 amino acids. The germline V gene encodes CDR1 SQVTM and CDR2 ANQGSEA. With V trimmed by 3 bases and J by 11 bases, 9 bases remained unmatched. CDR3 sequence: CSVDYRGDGAFF. CDR3 DNA sequence: TGCAGCGTTGACTACAGGGGCGATGGGGCTTTCTTT.

This clonotype came up many times. The V and J genes are TRBV7-9 and TRBJ2-2; tentative D call: TRBD1 (5 bases). The V and J ends lost 6 bases and 2 bases respectively, with 19 bases between them. The CDR3 sequence is 17 residues long. Germline V CDR1 and CDR2: SEHNR, FQNEAQ (reference sequence). In DNA form, the CDR3 reads TGTGCCAGCAGGGAGACGACCCCGACAGTTAACACCGGGGAGCTGTTTTTT. It encodes CASRETTPTVNTGELFF.

This clonotype was seen ten or more times. The V gene is TRBV27, the J gene TRBJ2-1, with D perhaps matching TRBD2 (6 bases). Germline CDR1 is MNHEY and CDR2 is SMNVEV (reference sequence). The CDR3 length is 13 residues. V shed 5 bases and J shed 8 bases, with 13 bases lying between them. In nucleotides, the CDR3 is TGTGCCAGCAGTGACGGGAGTAAGTATGAGCAGTTCTTC. Translated: CASSDGSKYEQFF.

In this sample, this clonotype turned up many times. The chain links TRBV15 to TRBJ1-3, with a possible D match to TRBD1 (5 bases). Per the germline V gene, CDR1 is LNHNV and CDR2 is YYDKDF (reference sequence). Trimming cost V 0 bases and J 2 bases, with 11 bases left between them. This CDR3 is built from 16 residues. CDR3: CATSRDARGPGNTIYF. DNA of the CDR3: TGTGCCACCAGCAGAGATGCGAGGGGCCCTGGAAACACCATATATTTT.

This clonotype was seen many times. The chain recombines TRBV20-1 with TRBJ2-3; no clear D gene. The germline gives CDR1 DFQATT, CDR2 SNEGSKA (reference sequence). V was shortened by 6 bases and J by 2 bases, with 6 bases between the two germline ends. This CDR3 is 11 amino acids long. This chain's CDR3 is CSAPSTDTQYF. CDR3 nucleotide sequence: TGCAGTGCCCCCTCCACAGATACGCAGTATTTT.

This clonotype was seen at least ten times. The chain employs TRBV12-3 or TRBV12-4 and TRBJ2-1, with D perhaps TRBD2 (6 bases). The CDR3 extends over 15 amino acids. V lost 1 base and J lost 6, with 13 bases in between. CDR3: CASSLVGAGSNEQFF. The CDR3 DNA reads as TGTGCCAGCAGTTTAGTGGGAGCGGGTAGCAATGAGCAGTTCTTC.

This clonotype was seen many times. The chain recombines TRBV5-5 with TRBJ1-1, with D maybe TRBD1 (5 bases). Germline loops: CDR1 SGHKS, CDR2 YYEKEE (reference sequence). The CDR3 extends over 16 amino acids. The ends were cut back, 4 bases at V and 2 bases at J, with 18 bases in the middle. The CDR3 reads CASSGGSPGYNTEAFF. The DNA for the CDR3 is TGTGCCAGCAGCGGGGGGTCGCCAGGTTACAACACTGAAGCTTTCTTT.

This clonotype came up many times. The rearrangement links TRBV12-3 or TRBV12-4 to TRBJ2-5; the match to TRBD1 covers 7 bases. The V and J ends lost 5 bases and 0 bases, in that order; junction bases with no gene match: 6. The CDR3 spans 15 residues. The CDR3 nucleotides are TGTGCCAGCAGTACCGGACAGGCTTACCAAGAGACCCAGTACTTC. This encodes CASSTGQAYQETQYF.

Many counts were recorded for this clonotype. The V call is TRBV3-1, the J call TRBJ2-7; no reliable D call. This CDR3 is 11 amino acids long. The germline V gene encodes CDR1 LGHDT and CDR2 YNNKEL (reference sequence). With 4 bases removed from V and 6 bases from J, the gap between germline ends came to 7 bases. Here the CDR3 DNA reads TGTGCCAGCAGCCTAGCTGGCGAGCAGTACTTC. It yields the protein CASSLAGEQYF.

In its sample, this clonotype was seen many times. The V call is TRBV20-1, the J call TRBJ2-1; D uncertain. Between the trimmed V and J ends, which lost 5 bases and 8 bases, there was a span of 13 bases. The CDR3 spans 12 residues. The germline gives CDR1 DFQATT, CDR2 SNEGSKA (reference sequence). In DNA, the CDR3 is TGCAGTGCTCTTCGAGCGAGTGATGAGCAGTTCTTC. This sequence encodes CSALRASDEQFF.

The table lists this clonotype with many counts. J is TRBJ2-2 and V is TRBV29-1; D gene ambiguous. Germline V gene lookup returns CDR1 SQVTM and CDR2 ANQGSEA. The CDR3 contains 10 residues. With 5 bases removed from V and 7 bases from J, the gap between germline ends came to 5 bases. The CDR3 nucleotides are TGCAGCGTTAATGACGGGGAGCTGTTTTTT. Translated, it gives CSVNDGELFF.

This clonotype was recorded many times. The chain employs TRBV5-5 and TRBJ2-3; the match to TRBD2 covers 11 bases. Per germline, CDR1 SGHKS and CDR2 YYEKEE (reference sequence). The CDR3 is made up of 16 amino acids. V lost 5 bases and J lost 9; bases outside the gene matches: 14. The CDR3 nucleotides read TGTGCCAGCAGTCGCGTGACTAGCGGGACTTTAACCACGCAGTATTTT. Translated: CASSRVTSGTLTTQYF.

This clonotype was counted ten times or more. The J gene is TRBJ2-2, the V gene TRBV4-1, with D possibly TRBD2 on 6 matching bases. This CDR3 is 16 amino acids long. V lost 4 bases, J lost 0 bases, and 12 bases lay in between. The germline V gene encodes CDR1 MGHRA and CDR2 YSYEKL. The CDR3 DNA follows: TGCGCCAGCAGCCCTCTGGGGGAGGCGAACACCGGGGAGCTGTTTTTT. Its translation is CASSPLGEANTGELFF.

This rearrangement joins TRBV14 to TRBJ1-1; D may be TRBD1 (6 bases). Germline V gene data show CDR1 as SGHDN and CDR2 as FVKESK. The length of the CDR3 is 13 residues. V was pared by 3 bases and J by 4 bases, with 9 bases between. DNA for the CDR3: TGTGCCAGCAGCCAGGGGGCGGGCACTGAAGCTTTCTTT. It specifies CASSQGAGTEAFF.

This clonotype came up many times. The chain joins TRBV14 to TRBJ2-3; 13 nucleotides match TRBD2. CDR3 length: 14 amino acids. In germline, CDR1 is SGHDN, CDR2 FVKESK. Germline trimming cut 4 bases from V and 14 bases from J; bases unmatched to any gene: 9. CDR3: CASSPRTSGSGRYF. CDR3 DNA: TGTGCCAGCAGCCCTCGGACTAGCGGGAGTGGGCGGTATTTT.

This clonotype was counted many times. The rearrangement links TRBV20-1 to TRBJ2-3; 8 bases are shared with TRBD2. From germline, CDR1 is DFQATT and CDR2 SNEGSKA (reference sequence). This CDR3 contains 14 residues. V shed 2 bases and J 6 bases; nucleotides not matched to a gene: 7. The CDR3 sequence is CSARRTSNSDTQYF. For the CDR3, the DNA is TGCAGTGCTAGAAGGACTAGCAATAGTGATACGCAGTATTTT.

This clonotype was detected ten times or more. The chain carries TRBV28 and TRBJ1-5; 10 bases agree with TRBD1. The junction had 10 bases not matched to a gene; V was cut back by 7 bases and J by 1 base. The CDR3 runs to 17 residues. Per germline, CDR1 MDHEN and CDR2 SYDVKM. CDR3 DNA: TGTGCCAGCATACGGACGGACAGGGGGTCAAGCAATCAGCCCCAGCATTTT. This sequence encodes CASIRTDRGSSNQPQHF.

This chain joins TRBV20-1 and TRBJ2-1; D is unclear. V lost 3 bases, J lost 7 bases, and 13 bases lay in between. The germline CDR1 and CDR2 sequences are DFQATT and SNEGSKA (reference sequence). The CDR3 runs 13 residues. The CDR3 region has the DNA TGCAGTGCTAGCTCAGGCGGCCGGAATGAGCAGTTCTTC. Amino acids: CSASSGGRNEQFF.

Many counts were recorded for this clonotype. V usage is TRBV28 and J usage is TRBJ2-5; D gene uncertain. This CDR3 spans 13 amino acids. The V end was cut by 8 bases, the J end by 1 base, with 11 bases between. In germline, CDR1 is MDHEN, CDR2 SYDVKM. DNA for the CDR3: TGTGCCAGCGGTGCCCCCGTCCAAGAGACCCAGTACTTC. It is translated as CASGAPVQETQYF.

This clonotype was found many times. This rearrangement joins TRBV24-1 to TRBJ2-5; D ambiguous. Germline lookup yields CDR1 KGHDR and CDR2 SFDVKD. The CDR3 spans 12 residues. The germline V and J ends were trimmed by 0 bases and 4 bases, with 2 bases remaining between them. The CDR3 protein is CATSDLGETQYF. Here the CDR3 DNA reads TGTGCCACCAGTGATTTGGGAGAGACCCAGTACTTC.

The sample holds many counts of this clonotype. The genes are TRBV27 and TRBJ2-2, with 7 bases that match TRBD2. The CDR3 totals 14 residues. Trimming at V came to 8 bases and at J to 4 bases, leaving 7 bases not matched to a gene. The germline CDR1 and CDR2 sequences are MNHEY and SMNVEV (reference sequence). The CDR3 here is CASATPGGTGELFF. DNA for the CDR3: TGTGCCAGCGCCACCCCGGGGGGCACCGGGGAGCTGTTTTTT.

Concerning this clonotype itself: A junction boundary mismatches the germline segment, possibly from a read error. This sequence joins TRBV20-1 and TRBJ2-1, with D uncertain. Germline loops: CDR1 DFQATT, CDR2 SNEGSKA (reference sequence). This CDR3 is built from 17 residues. The CDR3 protein is CSASSLPPSLSYNAQFF. Here the CDR3 DNA reads TGCAGTGCTAGTTCGCTCCCTCCCTCCCTCTCTTACAATGCGCAGTTCTTC.